This entry describes one T cell receptor beta chain. Those donating, healthy Caucasian individuals from Russia, were aged about 6 to 100. This record belongs to a study of blood T cells in healthy people across ages. Overall study: When template switching was applied, about one barcoded beta molecule was captured per two T cells.

Through a sample-barcoded 5' primer and a J-beta primer mix, a second PCR was run for about 7 to 12 cycles. TCRdb analysed the 5' RACE reads with MiXCR anew, one entry per CDR3 protein. The repertoire holds 950,000 to 1,200,000 distinct CDR3 sequences, around two fifths seen once, with around 12% in the top ten. The germline gives CDR1 SGHTA, CDR2 FQGNSA. This CDR3 comprises 15 residues. Trimming left V 5 bases short and J 2 bases short, with 14 bases between. The sample consisted of blood. This rearrangement joins TRBV7-2 to TRBJ2-3; D uncertain. The clonotype comes from a man aged 18-30 years in good health. CDR3 coding DNA: TGTGCCAGCAGCCCAGAGTGGGCACTCACAGATACGCAGTATTTT. Its protein product is CASSPEWALTDTQYF.